This T cell receptor beta chain was captured by sequencing in a study of blood T cell repertoires in COVID-19. Across the study: There were acute and convalescent COVID-19 samples, and they came from the United States, Italy and Spain.

Cohort assignment relied on participant-reported clinical history. For recovered donors of Cohort 3, there were two negative PCRs, clearance, or symptom resolution. This CDR3 is built from 15 residues. CDR1 is SGHNT, CDR2 YYREEE, per germline (reference sequence). Between the trimmed V and J ends, which lost 0 bases and 2 bases, there was a span of 10 bases. Assay: immunoSEQ multiplex PCR; the TCRdb copy retains only in-frame clones and omits some. The sample gives 250,000 to 400,000 clones, around 87% of which show up once; roughly 5% is in the top ten. Sequencing input: PBMCs or T cells enriched from blood (not recorded which). This clonotype was obtained from a woman in her twenties or thirties who had recovered from COVID-19. The V gene is TRBV5-4, the J gene TRBJ2-3; D perhaps matches TRBD1 (6 bases). In nucleotides, the CDR3 is TGTGCCAGCAGCTTGGGACAGGATGCCACAGATACGCAGTATTTT. Translated: CASSLGQDATDTQYF.